This T cell receptor (beta chain) was captured in a study of control samples from healthy donors and cancer patients. Losses at the gene ends were 2 bases for V and 3 bases for J; bases not matched to a gene: 1. Germline-derived CDR1 and CDR2 are MGHRA and YSYEKL. The CDR3 extends over 15 amino acids. Clones were read by immunoSEQ multiplex PCR, and TCRdb kept only the in-frame ones, dropping some. This sample carries 190,000 or so clones, approximately 95% of them seen once, and the ten largest clones take roughly 1.6%. V is TRBV4-1 and J is TRBJ2-7; 13 bases map to TRBD2. This clonotype was obtained from a young man in good health. The sample was blood. CDR3 nucleotides: TGCGCCAGCAGCCAAACTAGCGGGGGGGTCTACGAGCAGTACTTC. It is translated as CASSQTSGGVYEQYF.